One and the same sample provided the 27 T cell receptor beta chains below, sequenced in a study of post-analysis software for immune sequencing data. Study findings and constraints: Patients used about 5 TRBV segments, including TRBV5-6, TRBV5-1 and TRBV20-1, more often than controls.

Incorporated into the TCR beta cDNA libraries were unique molecular identifiers, which served to reduce PCR and sequencing biases. Using its own MiXCR run on the PCR reads, TCRdb lists one record per CDR3 protein. The sample yields about 180,000 distinct CDR3 sequences, approximately 30% seen once. These receptors are not linked to any known antigen. The specimen sequenced was blood. The receptors originated from a girl aged 5 to 17 with multiple sclerosis.

Concerning this clonotype itself: The junction departs from the called germline gene at one end, perhaps through a read error. This chain uses TRBV6-1 with TRBJ2-4; TRBD1 matches 8 bases. The end of the DNA is better explained by TRBJ2-7, so the J call may be wrong. CDR1 is MNHNS, CDR2 SASEGT, per germline. The CDR3 loop spans 14 amino acids. CDR3 in DNA: TGTGCCTGCAGTAGGACACAGGGGGTATACGAGCAGTACTTC. Its protein product is CACSRTQGVYEQYF.

CDR3 sequence: CASSQEGFGTEAFF. The CDR3 bases are TGTGCCAGCAGCCAAGAGGGTTTTGGCACTGAAGCTTTCTTT. The chain has TRBV3-1 and TRBJ1-1, with D uncertain. Germline CDR1 and CDR2: LGHDT and YNNKEL (reference sequence). The CDR3 has 14 residues. The ends were cut back, 0 bases at V and 4 bases at J, with 9 bases in the middle.

Remarks on this clonotype: One junction end disagrees with the germline gene, perhaps due to a read error. The chain recombines TRBV12-3 or TRBV12-4 with TRBJ1-6; tentatively, D is TRBD1 (6 bases). CDR3 length: 16 residues. CDR3 sequence (DNA): TGTGCCAGCAGTCCGCCCAATGGGACACGTAATTCACCCCCCCACTTT. Protein: CASSPPNGTRNSPPHF.

CDR3 residues: CASSSAGEINTQYF. The CDR3 coding sequence is TGTGCCAGCAGCTCAGCGGGGGAGATCAATACGCAGTATTTT. J is TRBJ2-3 and V is TRBV28, with 8 bases that match TRBD2. This CDR3 has 14 amino acids. The V and J ends lost 6 bases and 7 bases, in that order; junction bases with no gene match: 9. Germline-derived CDR1 and CDR2 are MDHEN and SYDVKM. The complete variable domain, with remaining parts taken from reference TRBV28 and TRBJ2-3, reads DVKVTQSSRYLVKRTGEKVFLECVQDMDHENMFWYRQDPGLGLRLIYFSYDVKMKEKGDIPEGYSVSREKKERFSLILESASTNQTSMYLCASSSAGEINTQYFGPGTRLTVL.

This clonotype has a count of ten or more. The chain links TRBV28 to TRBJ2-1; 11 bases agree with TRBD1. V lost 6 bases and J lost 9; bases outside the gene matches: 10. CDR3 length: 15 amino acids. Looked up from germline, CDR1 is MDHEN and CDR2 is SYDVKM. The CDR3 DNA follows: TGTGCCAGCAGCTTCGGGACAGGGGGTCTCGGTGAGCAGTTCTTC. Its translation is CASSFGTGGLGEQFF.

This clonotype was counted many times. This chain uses TRBV5-1 with TRBJ1-1; tentatively, D is TRBD1 (6 bases). Germline CDR1 reads SGHRS; CDR2 reads YFSETQ. The ends were cut back, 3 bases at V and 1 base at J, with 13 bases in the middle. This CDR3 is 15 amino acids long. CDR3 sequence reads: CASSSGQRQNTEAFF. The CDR3 region has the DNA TGCGCCAGCAGCTCAGGACAGAGACAGAACACTGAAGCTTTCTTT.

Points on this clonotype: A much larger clone sits a single nucleotide away, making a read error possible. This chain connects TRBV20-1 to TRBJ2-5; 9 nucleotides line up with TRBD2. This CDR3 is built from 16 residues. Trimming cost V 2 bases and J 11 bases; bases outside gene matches: 18. CDR1 is DFQATT and CDR2 is SNEGSKA in the germline V gene (reference sequence). CDR3 bases: TGCAGTGCTAGATCCCTAGGGCGGGAGGGCCGGAATGAGCAGTACTTC. It codes for CSARSLGREGRNEQYF.

This clonotype has more than one count but fewer than ten. The V call is TRBV7-3, the J call TRBJ1-2; tentatively, D is TRBD1 (6 bases). The V gene's germline CDR1 is SGHTA and CDR2 FQGTGA. The CDR3 consists of 15 residues. V was trimmed by 0 bases and J by 6 bases, leaving 14 bases between them. In nucleotides, the CDR3 is TGTGCCAGCAGCTTAACGTGGGGGGGGCAAGATGGCTACACCTTC. This translates into CASSLTWGGQDGYTF.

In its sample, this clonotype was seen many times. The chain is built from TRBV10-3 and TRBJ1-2; D is unclear. V dropped 6 bases and J dropped 3 bases, with 11 bases sitting between them. Germline V gives CDR1 ENHRY, CDR2 SYGVKD. The CDR3 sequence is 13 residues long. CDR3 sequence (DNA): TGTGCCATCAGGCCCGTGGAGGACTATGGCTACACCTTC. This translates into CAIRPVEDYGYTF.

This clonotype was picked up many times. Here the CDR3 DNA reads TGTGCCATCAGCCTCCTCCGAGACACGACCTACGAGCAGTACTTC. Translating it yields CAISLLRDTTYEQYF. The chain uses TRBV10-3 and TRBJ2-7, with D unresolved. The V end lost 6 bases, the J end lost 2 bases, and 17 bases lay between the germline ends. The CDR3 sequence is 15 residues long. The germline gives CDR1 ENHRY, CDR2 SYGVKD.

This clonotype was seen a few times. The V and J genes are TRBV5-1 and TRBJ2-7; D tentatively reads TRBD1 or TRBD2 (5 bases each). The CDR3 loop spans 13 amino acids. Trimming took off 3 bases at V and 4 bases at J, with 11 bases between the two ends. Germline loops: CDR1 SGHRS, CDR2 YFSETQ. DNA of the CDR3: TGCGCCAGCAGCTCGAGGGACCTATACGAGCAGTACTTC. Translation gives CASSSRDLYEQYF.

This clonotype has only a few counts. This may be a read error, as it is one base from a much larger clone. The V call is TRBV12-3 or TRBV12-4, the J call TRBJ2-7, with D tentatively TRBD2 (6 bases). This CDR3 is 14 amino acids long. V lost 11 bases to trimming and J lost 2 bases, with 19 bases between them. This CDR3 reads CAGTPGTVAYEQYF. The DNA for the CDR3 is TGTGCCGGCACCCCCGGGACTGTTGCCTACGAGCAGTACTTC.

This clonotype was seen only a few times. The genes are TRBV7-2 and TRBJ1-2, with D possibly TRBD1 on 5 matching bases. V lost 2 bases, J lost 4 bases, and 8 bases lay in between. The CDR3 covers 13 residues. Germline V gene sequence: CDR1 SGHTA, CDR2 FQGNSA. Here the CDR3 DNA reads TGTGCCAGCAGCTTACAGGGAACCTATGGCTACACCTTC. Its protein product is CASSLQGTYGYTF.

This clonotype was counted ten times or more. The CDR3 DNA reads as TGTGCCACCAGTGATTCCTGGACAGGGAAGGATGGCTACACCTTC. This codes for CATSDSWTGKDGYTF. The chain is built from TRBV24-1 and TRBJ1-2; 8 bases map to TRBD1. This CDR3 spans 15 amino acids. After removal of 2 bases from V and 6 bases from J, the junction contained 7 bases not matched to a gene. Germline V gene sequence: CDR1 KGHDR, CDR2 SFDVKD.

This clonotype was seen a single time. The V call is TRBV5-1, the J call TRBJ1-2; 7 nucleotides agree with TRBD1. V trimming: 3 bases; J trimming: 7 bases; junction bases outside the gene matches: 9. CDR3 length equals 14 residues. The germline CDR1 and CDR2 sequences are SGHRS and YFSETQ. The CDR3 nucleotides read TGCGCCAGCAGCTCCGGGGGGACAGTTAGTGGCTACACCTTC. It specifies CASSSGGTVSGYTF.

This rearrangement joins TRBV19 to TRBJ2-2; D gene unclear. CDR1 and CDR2 from the germline V gene are LNHDA and SQIVND (reference sequence). The length of the CDR3 is 11 residues. Trimming stripped 7 bases from V and 8 bases from J, with 8 bases between. The CDR3 DNA reads as TGTGCCAGTATGAGGCGTGGGGAGCTGTTTTTT. It specifies CASMRRGELFF.

This clonotype was seen many times. V usage is TRBV20-1 and J usage is TRBJ1-5; 7 bases line up with TRBD1. V shed 3 bases and J 13 bases; nucleotides not matched to a gene: 21. The CDR3 runs to 16 residues. Germline loops: CDR1 DFQATT, CDR2 SNEGSKA (reference sequence). The CDR3, as DNA: TGCAGTGCTAGGACTACATACGGGACAGACATTATATCGCAGCATTTT. It codes for CSARTTYGTDIISQHF.

The chain recombines TRBV7-6 with TRBJ2-7; 7 bases line up with TRBD2. With V trimmed by 5 bases and J by 5 bases, 12 bases remained unmatched. The CDR3 totals 15 residues. Germline V gene data show CDR1 as SGHVS and CDR2 as FNYEAQ. DNA for the CDR3: TGTGCCAGCAGCCCAAGACTGGCGGGAGTCAACGAGCAGTACTTC. This encodes CASSPRLAGVNEQYF.

This clonotype appeared once. With a much larger clone just one base away, this may be a read error. The chain links TRBV5-1 to TRBJ2-4; D uncertain. Germline V gives CDR1 SGHRS, CDR2 YFSETQ. The CDR3 consists of 14 residues. Trimming removed 0 bases at V and 8 bases at J, with 12 bases between. The CDR3 protein is CASSLVRGAYIQYF. The CDR3 nucleotides are TGCGCCAGCAGCTTGGTCAGAGGTGCCTACATTCAGTACTTC. The full variable domain, in which reference TRBV5-1 and TRBJ2-4 provide the parts outside the CDR3, is KAGVTQTPRYLIKTRGQQVTLSCSPISGHRSVSWYQQTPGQGLQFLFEYFSETQRNKGNFPGRFSGRQFSNSRSEMNVSTLELGDSALYLCASSLVRGAYIQYFGAGTRLSVL.

With regard to this clonotype: A much more abundant neighbour one base away suggests this may be a read error. The rearrangement links TRBV9 to TRBJ1-2; D is uncertain. Trimming left V 0 bases short and J 10 bases short, with 10 bases between. This CDR3 is built from 12 residues. CDR1 and CDR2 (germline): SGDLS, YYNGEE. The CDR3 reads CASSVDGDDYTF. The CDR3 nucleotides are TGTGCCAGCAGCGTAGATGGTGATGACTACACCTTC.

As for this clonotype: A much larger clonotype is one base distant, so this may be a read error. The genes are TRBV2 and TRBJ1-2; D not certain. In germline, CDR1 is SNHLY, CDR2 FYNNEI. This CDR3 is built from 13 residues. The CDR3 loop reads CASSDQSLYGHTF. CDR3 DNA sequence: TGTGCCAGCAGTGATCAGTCTCTCTATGGCCACACCTTC.

As regards this clonotype: A read error may explain this, as a much larger clone is one base away. The gene calls are TRBV9 and TRBJ2-1, with D possibly TRBD2 on 7 matching bases. CDR3 size: 15 residues. Germline V gene data show CDR1 as SGDLS and CDR2 as YYNGEE. The CDR3 here is CASSVEGTTGNERFF. The CDR3 bases are TGTGCCAGCAGCGTAGAGGGGACTACAGGGAATGAGCGGTTCTTC.

This clonotype has ten or more counts. The rearrangement joins TRBV20-1 to TRBJ2-1; TRBD1 is a possible D gene (7 bases). Trimming took 3 bases from V and 7 from J, leaving 16 bases between them. The CDR3 is 14 residues long. Germline assignment: CDR1 DFQATT and CDR2 SNEGSKA (reference sequence). The CDR3 region has the DNA TGCAGTGCTAGCGGGAGACAGGGTTGGAATGAGCAGTTCTTC. Amino acid sequence: CSASGRQGWNEQFF.

This chain connects TRBV7-6 to TRBJ2-1; the D gene is possibly TRBD2 (6 bases). The CDR3 sequence is 14 residues long. Germline CDR1 is SGHVS and CDR2 is FNYEAQ. V gave up 5 bases and J gave up 7 bases, with 15 bases separating them. The CDR3 loop is CASSLAGTINEQFF. DNA of the CDR3: TGTGCCAGCAGCCTCGCGGGAACAATTAATGAGCAGTTCTTC.

This clonotype has at least ten counts. V is TRBV4-1 and J is TRBJ2-5, with no clear D. Germline loops: CDR1 MGHRA, CDR2 YSYEKL. The CDR3 has 17 amino acids. The V gene lost 2 bases and the J gene lost 5 bases, with 21 bases spanning the gap. CDR3 residues: CASSQPRTSSENETQYF. The CDR3 DNA is TGCGCCAGCAGCCAACCGAGGACCTCGTCGGAGAACGAGACCCAGTACTTC.

This clonotype was recorded many times. V gene TRBV10-3 combines with J gene TRBJ2-5; 7 bases are a match to TRBD2. This CDR3 has 16 residues. The ends lost 3 bases at V and 5 bases at J; junction bases unmatched: 12. Germline V gives CDR1 ENHRY, CDR2 SYGVKD. The CDR3: CAISERASGWGETQYF. CDR3 DNA sequence: TGTGCCATCAGTGAAAGGGCTAGCGGTTGGGGGGAGACCCAGTACTTC.

The genes are TRBV19 and TRBJ2-1; no reliable D call. V shed 2 bases and J shed 7 bases, with 3 bases lying between them. Per the germline V gene, CDR1 is LNHDA and CDR2 is SQIVND (reference sequence). The length of the CDR3 is 11 residues. The CDR3 region has the DNA TGTGCCAGTAGTATAAGGAATGAGCAGTTCTTC. Amino acids: CASSIRNEQFF. Based on the CDR3 plus reference TRBV19 and TRBJ2-1, the full variable domain is DGGITQSPKYLFRKEGQNVTLSCEQNLNHDAMYWYRQDPGQGLRLIYYSQIVNDFQKGDIAEGYSVSREKKESFPLTVTSAQKNPTAFYLCASSIRNEQFFGPGTRLTVL.